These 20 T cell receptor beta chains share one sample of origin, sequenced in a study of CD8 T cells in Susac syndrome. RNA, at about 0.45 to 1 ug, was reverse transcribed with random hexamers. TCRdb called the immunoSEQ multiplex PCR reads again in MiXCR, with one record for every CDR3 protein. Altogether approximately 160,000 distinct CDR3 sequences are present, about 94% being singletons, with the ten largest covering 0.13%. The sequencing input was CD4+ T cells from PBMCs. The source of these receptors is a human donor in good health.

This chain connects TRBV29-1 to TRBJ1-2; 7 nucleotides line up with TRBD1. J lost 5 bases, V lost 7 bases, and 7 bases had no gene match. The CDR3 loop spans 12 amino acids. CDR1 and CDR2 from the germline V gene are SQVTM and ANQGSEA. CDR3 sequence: CSAGQAMYGYTF. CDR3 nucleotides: TGCAGCGCCGGACAGGCGATGTATGGCTACACCTTC.

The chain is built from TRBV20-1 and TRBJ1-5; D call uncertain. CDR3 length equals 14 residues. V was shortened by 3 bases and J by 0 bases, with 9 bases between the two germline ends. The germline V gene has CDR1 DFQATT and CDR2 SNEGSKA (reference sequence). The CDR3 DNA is TGCAGTGCTAGGACGGGAGTTAGCAATCAGCCCCAGCATTTT. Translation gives CSARTGVSNQPQHF.

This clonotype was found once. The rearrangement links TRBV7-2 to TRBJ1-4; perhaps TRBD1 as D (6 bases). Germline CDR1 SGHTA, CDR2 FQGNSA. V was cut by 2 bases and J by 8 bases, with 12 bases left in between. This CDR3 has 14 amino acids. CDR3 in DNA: TGTGCCAGCAGCTTACAGGGGACGTCGGAAAAACTGTTTTTT. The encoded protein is CASSLQGTSEKLFF.

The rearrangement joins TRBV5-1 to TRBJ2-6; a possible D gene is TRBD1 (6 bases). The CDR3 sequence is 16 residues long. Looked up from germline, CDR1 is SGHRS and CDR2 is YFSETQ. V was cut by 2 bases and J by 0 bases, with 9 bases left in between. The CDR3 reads CASSLAGDSGANVLTF. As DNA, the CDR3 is TGCGCCAGCAGCTTAGCAGGGGACTCTGGGGCCAACGTCCTGACTTTC.

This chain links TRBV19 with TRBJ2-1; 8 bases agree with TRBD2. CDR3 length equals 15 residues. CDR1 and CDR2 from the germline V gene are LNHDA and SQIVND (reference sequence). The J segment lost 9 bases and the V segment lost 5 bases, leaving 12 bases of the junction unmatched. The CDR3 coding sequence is TGTGCCAGTAGTCCGCAGGGGCGGGGGGATCCTGAGCAGTTCTTC. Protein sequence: CASSPQGRGDPEQFF.

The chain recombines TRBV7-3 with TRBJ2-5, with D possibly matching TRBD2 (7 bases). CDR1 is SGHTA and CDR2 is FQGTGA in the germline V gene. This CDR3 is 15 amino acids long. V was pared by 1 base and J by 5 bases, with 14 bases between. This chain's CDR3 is CASSLMGGARETQYF. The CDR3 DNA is TGTGCCAGCAGCTTAATGGGGGGGGCGCGGGAGACCCAGTACTTC.

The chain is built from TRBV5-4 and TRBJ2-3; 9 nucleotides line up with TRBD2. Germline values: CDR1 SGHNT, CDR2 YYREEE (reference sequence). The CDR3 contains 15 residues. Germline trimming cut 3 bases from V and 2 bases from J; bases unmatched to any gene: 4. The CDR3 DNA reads TGTGCCAGCAGCTCGGGACTAGCTCACACAGATACGCAGTATTTT. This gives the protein CASSSGLAHTDTQYF.

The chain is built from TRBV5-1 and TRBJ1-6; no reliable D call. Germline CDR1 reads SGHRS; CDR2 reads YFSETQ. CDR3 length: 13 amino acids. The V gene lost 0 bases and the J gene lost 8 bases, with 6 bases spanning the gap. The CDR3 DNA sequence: TGCGCCAGCAGCTTGGTGAGGGATTCACCCCTCCACTTT. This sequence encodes CASSLVRDSPLHF.

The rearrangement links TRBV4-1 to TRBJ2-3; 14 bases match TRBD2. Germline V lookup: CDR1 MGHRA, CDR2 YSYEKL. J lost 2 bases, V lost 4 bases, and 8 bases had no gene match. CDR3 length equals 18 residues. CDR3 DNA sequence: TGCGCCAGCAGCCGGATACCGGGACTAGCGGGGGACACAGATACGCAGTATTTT. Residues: CASSRIPGLAGDTDTQYF.

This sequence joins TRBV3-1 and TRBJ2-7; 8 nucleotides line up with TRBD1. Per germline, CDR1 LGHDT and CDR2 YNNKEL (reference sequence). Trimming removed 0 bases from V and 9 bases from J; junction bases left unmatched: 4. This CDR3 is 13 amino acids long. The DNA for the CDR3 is TGTGCCAGCAGCCAAGACAGGGGGCAGGGGCAGTACTTC. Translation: CASSQDRGQGQYF.

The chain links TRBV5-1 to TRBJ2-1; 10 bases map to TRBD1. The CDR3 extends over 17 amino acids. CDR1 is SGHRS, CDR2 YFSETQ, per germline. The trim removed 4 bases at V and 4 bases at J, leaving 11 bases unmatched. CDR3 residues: CASSPSTGTGVYNEQFF. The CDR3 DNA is TGCGCCAGCAGCCCGTCTACCGGGACAGGGGTATACAATGAGCAGTTCTTC.

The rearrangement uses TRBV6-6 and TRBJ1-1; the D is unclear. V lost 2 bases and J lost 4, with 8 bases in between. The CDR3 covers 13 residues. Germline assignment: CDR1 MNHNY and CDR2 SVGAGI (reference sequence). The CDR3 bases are TGTGCCAGCAGTTACCCAGCCCCCACTGAAGCTTTCTTT. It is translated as CASSYPAPTEAFF.

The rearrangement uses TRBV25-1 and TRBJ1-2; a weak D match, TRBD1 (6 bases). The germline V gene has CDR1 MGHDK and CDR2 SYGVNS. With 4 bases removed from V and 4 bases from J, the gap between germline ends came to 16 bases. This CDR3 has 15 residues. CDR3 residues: CASSAPRGGRYGYTF. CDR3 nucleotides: TGTGCCAGCAGTGCCCCCAGGGGAGGACGCTATGGCTACACCTTC.

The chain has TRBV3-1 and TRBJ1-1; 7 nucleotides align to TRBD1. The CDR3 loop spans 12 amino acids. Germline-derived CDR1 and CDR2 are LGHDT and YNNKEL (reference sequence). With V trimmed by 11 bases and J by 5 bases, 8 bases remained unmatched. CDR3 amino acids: CAVGQGGTEAFF. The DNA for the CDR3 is TGTGCCGTCGGTCAGGGGGGGACTGAAGCTTTCTTT.

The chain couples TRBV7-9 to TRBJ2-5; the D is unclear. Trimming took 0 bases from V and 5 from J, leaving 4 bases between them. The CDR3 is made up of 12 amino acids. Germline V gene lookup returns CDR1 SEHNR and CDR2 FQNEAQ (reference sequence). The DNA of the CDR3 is TGTGCCAGCAGCTTAGCGCTGGAGACCCAGTACTTC. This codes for CASSLALETQYF.

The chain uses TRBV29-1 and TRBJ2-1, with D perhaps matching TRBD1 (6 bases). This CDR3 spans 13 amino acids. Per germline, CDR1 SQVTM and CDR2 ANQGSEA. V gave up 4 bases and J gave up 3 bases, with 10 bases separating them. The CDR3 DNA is TGCAGCGTTGCTGGGACACTCTACAATGAGCAGTTCTTC. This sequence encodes CSVAGTLYNEQFF.

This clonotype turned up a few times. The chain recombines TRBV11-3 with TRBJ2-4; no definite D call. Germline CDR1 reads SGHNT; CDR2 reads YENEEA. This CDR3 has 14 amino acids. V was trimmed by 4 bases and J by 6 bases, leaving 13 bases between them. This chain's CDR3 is CASSSPRELNIQYF. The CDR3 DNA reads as TGTGCCAGCAGCTCCCCACGAGAGTTAAACATTCAGTACTTC.

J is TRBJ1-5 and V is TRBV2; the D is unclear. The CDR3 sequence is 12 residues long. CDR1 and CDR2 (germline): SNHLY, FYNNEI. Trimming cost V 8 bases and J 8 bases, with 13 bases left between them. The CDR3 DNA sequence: TGTGCCAGCGAAGGAGGAACTGAGCCCCAGCATTTT. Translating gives CASEGGTEPQHF. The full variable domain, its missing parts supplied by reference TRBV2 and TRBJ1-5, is EPEVTQTPSHQVTQMGQEVILRCVPISNHLYFYWYRQILGQKVEFLVSFYNNEISEKSEIFDDQFSVERPDGSNFTLKIRSTKLEDSAMYFCASEGGTEPQHFGDGTRLSIL.

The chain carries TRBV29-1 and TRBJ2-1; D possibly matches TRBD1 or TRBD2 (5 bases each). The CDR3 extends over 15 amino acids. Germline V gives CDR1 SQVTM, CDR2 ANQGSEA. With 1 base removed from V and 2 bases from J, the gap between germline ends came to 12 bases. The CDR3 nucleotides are TGCAGCGTTGAAGGGGACCGCACGACCTACAATGAGCAGTTCTTC. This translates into CSVEGDRTTYNEQFF.

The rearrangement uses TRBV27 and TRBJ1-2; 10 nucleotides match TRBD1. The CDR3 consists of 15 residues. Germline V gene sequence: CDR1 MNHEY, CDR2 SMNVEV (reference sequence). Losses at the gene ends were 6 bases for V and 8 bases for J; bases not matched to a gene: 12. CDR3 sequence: CASRTGTGAVGGYTF. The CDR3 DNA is TGTGCCAGCAGAACCGGGACAGGGGCCGTGGGGGGCTACACCTTC.